Below are 21 T cell receptor beta chains sequenced from a single sample in a study of blood T cell repertoires in COVID-19. Generated by immunoSEQ multiplex PCR, the TCRdb table keeps only in-frame clones and is missing some. In the table there are approximately 220,000 clones, roughly 83% of which are singletons. Sequences were obtained from peripheral blood. Receptors originate from a man aged 35-49 years with acute or convalescent COVID-19.

This clone occurred once. The V call is TRBV3-1 (or the pseudogene TRBV3-2), the J call TRBJ1-1, with D maybe TRBD1 (5 bases). The CDR3 consists of 15 residues. The germline CDR1 and CDR2 sequences are LGHDT and YNNKEL (reference sequence). V was trimmed by 1 base and J by 5 bases, leaving 14 bases between them. The CDR3 nucleotides read TGTGCCAGCAGCCAAGCGTTCGGGGGTAGGACTGAAGCTTTCTTT. Translation gives CASSQAFGGRTEAFF.

This clone was picked up one time. The chain carries TRBV19 and TRBJ1-5; maybe TRBD1 (6 bases). Trimming shortened V by 11 bases and J by 4 bases, and 12 bases separated the two germline ends. Germline-derived CDR1 and CDR2 are LNHDA and SQIVND (reference sequence). CDR3 length: 12 residues. The CDR3 region is CACRQANQPQHF. The CDR3, as DNA: TGTGCCTGCCGACAGGCTAATCAGCCCCAGCATTTT.

This chain joins TRBV4-1 and TRBJ2-1; 9 bases line up with TRBD1. Germline V lookup: CDR1 MGHRA, CDR2 YSYEKL. The CDR3 spans 16 residues. The trim removed 4 bases at V and 7 bases at J, leaving 11 bases unmatched. CDR3 nucleotide sequence: TGCGCCAGCAGCCGACCGGACAGGGGAGACCGAAATGAGCAGTTCTTC. Its translation: CASSRPDRGDRNEQFF.

The genes are TRBV4-2 and TRBJ1-2; no reliable D call. V shed 1 base and J shed 4 bases, with 13 bases lying between them. This CDR3 has 15 residues. Germline values: CDR1 LGHNA, CDR2 YNFKEQ. The CDR3 here is CASSQGDGQSYGYTF. The CDR3 bases are TGTGCCAGCAGCCAAGGAGATGGGCAGAGCTATGGCTACACCTTC.

The rearrangement uses TRBV19 and TRBJ2-7; D unresolved. The CDR3 loop spans 11 amino acids. V was trimmed by 5 bases and J by 6 bases, leaving 8 bases between them. Germline V lookup: CDR1 LNHDA, CDR2 SQIVND (reference sequence). CDR3 in amino acids: CASSSVSEQYF. The CDR3 region has the DNA TGTGCCAGTAGTTCAGTATCCGAGCAGTACTTC.

The chain has TRBV5-1 and TRBJ2-1, with 12 bases identical to TRBD2. The germline CDR1 and CDR2 sequences are SGHRS and YFSETQ. This CDR3 has 16 residues. With 0 bases clipped from V and 5 bases from J, the junction kept 3 bases outside the gene matches. In DNA form, the CDR3 reads TGCGCCAGCAGCTTGGGACTAGCGGGGGCCCACAATGAGCAGTTCTTC. Residues: CASSLGLAGAHNEQFF.

The CDR3 loop reads CASSYDRGAFF. CDR3 coding DNA: TGTGCCAGCAGCTACGACAGGGGAGCTTTCTTT. This rearrangement joins TRBV7-2 to TRBJ1-1; TRBD1 agrees at 8 bases. J lost 10 bases, V lost 4 bases, and 2 bases had no gene match. This CDR3 is built from 11 residues. Germline CDR1 reads SGHTA; CDR2 reads FQGNSA.

This clone has a single count. The CDR3 is CASSGLAGENTGELFF. The CDR3 bases are TGTGCCAGCAGCGGACTAGCGGGAGAGAACACCGGGGAGCTGTTTTTT. The chain combines TRBV7-9 with TRBJ2-2; 13 positions match TRBD2. Trimming at V came to 5 bases and at J to 1 base, leaving 1 base not matched to a gene. The CDR3 extends over 16 amino acids. Per the germline V gene, CDR1 is SEHNR and CDR2 is FQNEAQ (reference sequence). Variable domain in full (rest from reference TRBV7-9 and TRBJ2-2): DTGVSQNPRHKITKRGQNVTFRCDPISEHNRLYWYRQTLGQGPEFLTYFQNEAQLEKSRLLSDRFSAERPKGSFSTLEIQRTEQGDSAMYLCASSGLAGENTGELFFGEGSRLTVL.

This clone was counted a single time. This chain joins TRBV19 and TRBJ2-3, with D possibly being TRBD2 (6 bases). This CDR3 is built from 13 residues. V shed 6 bases and J shed 3 bases, with 10 bases lying between them. Per germline, CDR1 LNHDA and CDR2 SQIVND (reference sequence). The CDR3 nucleotides read TGTGCCAGTAGCACAGCGGGTACAGATACGCAGTATTTT. It yields the protein CASSTAGTDTQYF.

This clone was picked up one time. This rearrangement joins TRBV19 to TRBJ2-7, with 10 nucleotides matching TRBD2. Germline trimming cut 6 bases from V and 3 bases from J; bases unmatched to any gene: 11. CDR1 is LNHDA, CDR2 SQIVND, per germline (reference sequence). The CDR3 extends over 16 amino acids. In nucleotides, the CDR3 is TGTGCCAGTAGCAAGGGGCAGCGGGAGGGCCGCTACGAGCAGTACTTC. Protein product: CASSKGQREGRYEQYF.

V usage is TRBV6-5 and J usage is TRBJ1-1; tentatively, D is TRBD1 (6 bases). V lost 6 bases, J lost 4 bases, and 18 bases lay in between. The CDR3 spans 15 residues. Germline V gene data show CDR1 as MNHEY and CDR2 as SVGAGI. CDR3 protein: CASSAVGTLPTEAFF. In DNA, the CDR3 is TGTGCCAGCAGCGCCGTGGGGACACTTCCCACTGAAGCTTTCTTT.

The chain recombines TRBV15 with TRBJ2-7; maybe TRBD1 (6 bases). The germline V gene has CDR1 LNHNV and CDR2 YYDKDF (reference sequence). CDR3 size: 16 residues. V lost 0 bases, J lost 3 bases, and 15 bases lay in between. CDR3 sequence reads: CATSRDGQGIYYEQYF. The CDR3 nucleotides are TGTGCCACCAGCAGAGATGGTCAGGGGATTTACTACGAGCAGTACTTC.

The V and J genes are TRBV19 and TRBJ2-1; tentative D call: TRBD2 (6 bases). Germline values: CDR1 LNHDA, CDR2 SQIVND (reference sequence). The germline V and J ends were trimmed by 5 bases and 0 bases, with 8 bases remaining between them. The CDR3 length is 14 residues. In DNA, the CDR3 is TGTGCCAGTAGTGCAGCGGGCTCCTACAATGAGCAGTTCTTC. Translating gives CASSAAGSYNEQFF.

This clone appeared a single time. This rearrangement joins TRBV6-5 to TRBJ2-7; D unclear. CDR3 length: 15 amino acids. Germline V CDR1 and CDR2: MNHEY, SVGAGI. Trimming took off 4 bases at V and 1 base at J, with 14 bases between the two ends. DNA of the CDR3: TGTGCCAGCAGTTTTACTCCTATCGGGTCCTACGAGCAGTACTTC. Its translation: CASSFTPIGSYEQYF.

This clone has only one observation. The gene calls are TRBV19 and TRBJ2-1, with D possibly matching TRBD2 (5 bases). Germline CDR1 and CDR2: LNHDA and SQIVND (reference sequence). The CDR3 spans 14 residues. The V gene lost 8 bases and the J gene lost 4 bases, with 15 bases spanning the gap. The CDR3 DNA reads as TGTGCCAGTGGGGATCGGGGAACTTACAATGAGCAGTTCTTC. The encoded protein is CASGDRGTYNEQFF.

This chain connects TRBV6-2 or TRBV6-3 to TRBJ2-7; D is perhaps TRBD2 (5 bases). The V end was cut by 6 bases, the J end by 0 bases, with 12 bases between. The CDR3 has 14 amino acids. From germline, CDR1 is MNHEY and CDR2 SVGEGT. CDR3 DNA: TGTGCCAGCAGACCTTGGACTTACTCCTACGAGCAGTACTTC. This gives the protein CASRPWTYSYEQYF.

The chain uses TRBV2 and TRBJ2-7; D ambiguous. V dropped 8 bases and J dropped 5 bases, with 16 bases sitting between them. Germline assignment: CDR1 SNHLY and CDR2 FYNNEI. The CDR3 sequence is 13 residues long. The DNA of the CDR3 is TGTGCCAGCGGGCCCACAAGCCCCCACGAGCAGTACTTC. Encoded protein: CASGPTSPHEQYF.

The rearrangement uses TRBV7-9 and TRBJ1-5, with D perhaps matching TRBD1 (5 bases). Looked up from germline, CDR1 is SEHNR and CDR2 is FQNEAQ (reference sequence). CDR3 size: 13 residues. V was trimmed by 1 base and J by 5 bases, leaving 6 bases between them. CDR3 in DNA: TGTGCCAGCAGCTTAGGCAGGGATCAGCCCCAGCATTTT. Residues: CASSLGRDQPQHF.

This clone was detected only a few times. J is TRBJ1-2 and V is TRBV5-1; D gene unclear. This CDR3 is built from 14 residues. The germline CDR1 and CDR2 sequences are SGHRS and YFSETQ. V was clipped by 0 bases and J by 0 bases, with 6 bases between them. For the CDR3, the DNA is TGCGCCAGCAGCTTGGATACAACTAACTATGGCTACACCTTC. Amino acid sequence: CASSLDTTNYGYTF.

At least ten counts were recorded for this clone. The chain has TRBV5-1 and TRBJ2-1; 13 bases agree with TRBD2. V shed 1 base, J shed 3 bases, and the junction held 1 base outside the gene matches. Germline assignment: CDR1 SGHRS and CDR2 YFSETQ. The CDR3 loop spans 16 amino acids. CDR3 sequence (DNA): TGCGCCAGCAGCTTGACTAGCGGGAGGGGCTACAATGAGCAGTTCTTC. Protein sequence: CASSLTSGRGYNEQFF.

The V gene is TRBV5-1, the J gene TRBJ2-1; D is perhaps TRBD2 (6 bases). This CDR3 has 13 amino acids. Trimming took 7 bases from V and 0 from J, leaving 8 bases between them. Per the germline V gene, CDR1 is SGHRS and CDR2 is YFSETQ. CDR3 residues: CASGTDSYNEQFF. The CDR3 nucleotides are TGCGCCAGCGGGACTGACTCCTACAATGAGCAGTTCTTC.